The T cell receptor beta chain described here comes from a study of cytomegalovirus exposure and HLA in healthy donors. Study details: Unique TCRs numbering around 85 million, obtained from HLA-typed donors, made up an early data release.

Study results and caveats: Later analysis identified several of the most significant clusters that appeared linked to common viral pathogens. Researchers reported in a later analysis that a missense DCLRE1C variant was tied to TCR beta V- and J-gene trimming.

Germline CDR1 reads MNHEY; CDR2 reads SVGAGI. V was pared by 4 bases and J by 10 bases, with 11 bases of the junction left unmatched. The CDR3 runs 15 residues. The PCR ran on 60 Vbeta and 13 Jbeta primers. The assay was immunoSEQ multiplex PCR, and TCRdb's table has in-frame clones only and misses some. The repertoire holds 120,000 or so clones, with about 79% as singletons. In the case of this clone: The antigen is unknown.

The chain links TRBV6-5 to TRBJ2-1; 9 positions match TRBD1. The clonotype was recovered from a woman between 50 and 59 years old in good health and CMV-seronegative. The sequenced sample consisted of PBMCs. Here the CDR3 reads CASSSTGTGFGEQFF. CDR3 coding DNA: TGTGCCAGCAGTTCGACCGGGACAGGGTTTGGGGAGCAGTTCTTC.